The table lists the clone carrying this T cell receptor (beta chain) with a few counts. Its target is not known. This entry is derived from a study of beta chain features in type 1 diabetes. Expressed TCRB transcripts were sequenced because the isolated RNA had all been reverse transcribed beforehand. Sequencing was performed with immunoSEQ multiplex PCR; in TCRdb, only in-frame clones are kept and a portion is missing. Seen here are just under 150,000 clones, more than 9% observed once, and the top ten hold under 1.5%. Study-wide results and caveats: Insertion counts at VDJ junctions were lower in type 1 diabetes patients, who also showed more deletions there.

Cell sorting via CD45RO/CCR7/CD25/CD127/CD95/CD27 was performed to obtain CD4+ naive, central memory, regulatory and stem cell-like memory cells. Sort purity for all populations was recorded as exceeding 98%. Germline V CDR1 and CDR2: LGHNA, YNFKEQ. Trimming cost V 6 bases and J 4 bases, with 15 bases left between them. CDR3 size: 14 residues. The sequenced sample consisted of naive CD4+ T cells from blood. The receptor's source is a man aged 18 to 35 in good health. The chain couples TRBV4-2 to TRBJ1-2, with a weak D call TRBD1 (6 bases). The CDR3 loop reads CASSPGQRTYGYTF. In nucleotides, the CDR3 is TGTGCCAGCAGTCCTGGACAGAGGACCTATGGCTACACCTTC.